The 30 T cell receptor beta chains listed next were all sequenced from one sample in a study of OX40 agonist ivuxolimab in advanced cancers. This table comes from immunoSEQ multiplex PCR, and its TCRdb copy is limited to in-frame clones, with some not included. The sample lists about 91,000 clones, approximately 85% occurring once. This specimen was CD4+ or CD8+ T cells sorted from blood, taken in a trial of the OX40 agonist ivuxolimab. These receptors all stem from an adult with an advanced solid tumor such as melanoma, head and neck, liver or kidney cancer.

The chain employs TRBV4-2 and TRBJ1-3, with D uncertain. Germline lookup yields CDR1 LGHNA and CDR2 YNFKEQ. The CDR3 is 15 amino acids. With 0 bases removed from V and 9 bases from J, the gap between germline ends came to 15 bases. The chain's CDR3 is CASSQDAVPGSTIYF. CDR3 coding DNA: TGTGCCAGCAGCCAAGATGCTGTCCCCGGGAGCACCATATATTTT.

J is TRBJ1-3 and V is TRBV9; D is possibly TRBD1 (5 bases). From germline, CDR1 is SGDLS and CDR2 YYNGEE. With 2 bases removed from V and 4 bases from J, the gap between germline ends came to 16 bases. CDR3 size: 16 residues. This CDR3 reads CASSVGAGTLGNTIYF. CDR3 bases: TGTGCCAGCAGCGTCGGGGCCGGGACCCTGGGAAACACCATATATTTT. The variable domain in full, completed from reference TRBV9 and TRBJ1-3, reads DSGVTQTPKHLITATGQRVTLRCSPRSGDLSVYWYQQSLDQGLQFLIQYYNGEERAKGNILERFSAQQFPDLHSELNLSSLELGDSALYFCASSVGAGTLGNTIYFGEGSWLTVV.

The chain carries TRBV18 and TRBJ2-5; D gene ambiguous. In germline, CDR1 is KGHSH, CDR2 LQKENI. V was cut by 4 bases and J by 0 bases, with 6 bases left in between. The CDR3 spans 13 residues. The CDR3 DNA sequence: TGTGCCAGCTCACGAATGTACCAAGAGACCCAGTACTTC. This codes for CASSRMYQETQYF.

The chain joins TRBV29-1 to TRBJ2-3; D ambiguous. The CDR3 extends over 15 amino acids. V was pared by 5 bases and J by 0 bases, with 15 bases between. CDR1 is SQVTM and CDR2 is ANQGSEA in the germline V gene. CDR3 amino acids: CSVNPRPLSTDTQYF. The DNA of the CDR3 is TGCAGCGTTAATCCTCGTCCCCTCAGCACAGATACGCAGTATTTT.

V usage is TRBV15 and J usage is TRBJ1-1; D unclear. The CDR3 length is 14 residues. V was pared by 0 bases and J by 7 bases, with 12 bases between. Per the germline V gene, CDR1 is LNHNV and CDR2 is YYDKDF (reference sequence). In DNA form, the CDR3 reads TGTGCCACCAGCAGAGAAACAGTTAATAATGAAGCTTTCTTT. Protein: CATSRETVNNEAFF.

This clone has only one observation. The CDR3: CSVAESSSTDTQYF. The DNA of the CDR3 is TGCAGCGTCGCCGAATCGTCTAGCACAGATACGCAGTATTTT. V and J are TRBV29-1 and TRBJ2-3; no firm D call. Germline lookup yields CDR1 SQVTM and CDR2 ANQGSEA. Between the trimmed V and J ends, which lost 6 bases and 0 bases, there was a span of 13 bases. The CDR3 runs 14 residues.

V gene TRBV2 combines with J gene TRBJ2-4; 7 nucleotides match TRBD2. CDR3 length: 17 amino acids. CDR1 and CDR2 (germline): SNHLY, FYNNEI. J was trimmed by 0 bases and V by 3 bases; bases with no gene match: 8. The CDR3 protein is CASSDPSGHIAKNIQYF. CDR3 nucleotides: TGTGCCAGCAGTGATCCTAGCGGTCACATAGCCAAAAACATTCAGTACTTC. The full variable domain, with the rest looked up from reference TRBV2 and TRBJ2-4, is EPEVTQTPSHQVTQMGQEVILRCVPISNHLYFYWYRQILGQKVEFLVSFYNNEISEKSEIFDDQFSVERPDGSNFTLKIRSTKLEDSAMYFCASSDPSGHIAKNIQYFGAGTRLSVL.

The genes are TRBV7-6 and TRBJ2-1, with 14 nucleotides matching TRBD2. This CDR3 has 17 residues. Germline V CDR1 and CDR2: SGHVS, FNYEAQ. V lost 4 bases, J lost 4 bases, and 6 bases stayed unmatched. The CDR3 is CASSSGLAGGSYNEQFF. The CDR3 DNA reads as TGTGCCAGCAGCTCCGGACTAGCGGGGGGATCTTACAATGAGCAGTTCTTC.

This clone was detected once. The CDR3 region is CASSVGNSQYFSTDTQYF. The CDR3 nucleotides read TGTGCCAGCAGCGTAGGGAACAGCCAGTACTTCAGCACAGATACGCAGTATTTT. The rearrangement uses TRBV9 and TRBJ2-3; D not certain. V was pared by 0 bases and J by 0 bases, with 17 bases between. Germline CDR1 and CDR2: SGDLS and YYNGEE. CDR3 length: 18 amino acids.

The chain has TRBV7-2 and TRBJ2-1; D gene unclear. Trimming removed 3 bases at V and 8 bases at J, with 14 bases between. Germline loops: CDR1 SGHTA, CDR2 FQGNSA. This CDR3 has 14 amino acids. The CDR3 DNA follows: TGTGCCAGCAGCTTGGGTGGCTCCGGGTATGAGCAGTTCTTC. Amino acid sequence: CASSLGGSGYEQFF.

This clone was recorded once. The chain employs TRBV5-1 and TRBJ2-1; D may be TRBD2 (6 bases). Germline V lookup: CDR1 SGHRS, CDR2 YFSETQ. V lost 3 bases and J lost 8, with 24 bases in between. The CDR3 is made up of 17 amino acids. CDR3 protein: CASSSGVVADLIDEQFF. The CDR3, as DNA: TGCGCCAGCAGCTCGGGCGTGGTAGCGGACCTTATCGATGAGCAGTTCTTC. Variable domain in full (rest from reference TRBV5-1 and TRBJ2-1): KAGVTQTPRYLIKTRGQQVTLSCSPISGHRSVSWYQQTPGQGLQFLFEYFSETQRNKGNFPGRFSGRQFSNSRSEMNVSTLELGDSALYLCASSSGVVADLIDEQFFGPGTRLTVL.

This clone was seen a few times. This chain uses TRBV30 with TRBJ1-1; D gene unclear. The V gene's germline CDR1 is GTSNPN and CDR2 SVGIG (reference sequence). Between the trimmed V and J ends, which lost 3 bases and 6 bases, there was a span of 14 bases. This CDR3 spans 13 amino acids. The CDR3 region has the DNA TGTGCCTGGAGGGAGAGGGTTCATTCTGAAGCTTTCTTT. Translation: CAWRERVHSEAFF.

The gene calls are TRBV5-6 and TRBJ1-1, with no clear D. The CDR3 is made up of 13 amino acids. Between the trimmed V and J ends, which lost 6 bases and 1 base, there was a span of 10 bases. Germline V gene data show CDR1 as SGHDT and CDR2 as YYEEEE. CDR3 sequence reads: CASTWGRNTEAFF. Written as DNA, the CDR3 is TGTGCCAGCACGTGGGGTAGGAACACTGAAGCTTTCTTT.

The chain has TRBV30 and TRBJ1-4; no clear D gene. The CDR3 runs 15 residues. Germline V gene lookup returns CDR1 GTSNPN and CDR2 SVGIG (reference sequence). V shed 0 bases and J shed 0 bases, with 8 bases lying between them. CDR3 loop: CAWSVGSATNEKLFF. CDR3 DNA sequence: TGTGCCTGGAGTGTGGGGTCTGCAACTAATGAAAAACTGTTTTTT.

The sample holds a few counts of this clone. The V and J genes are TRBV9 and TRBJ2-5, with 9 bases matching TRBD2. CDR3 length: 15 amino acids. CDR1 is SGDLS, CDR2 YYNGEE, per germline. After removal of 1 base from V and 4 bases from J, the junction contained 5 bases not matched to a gene. In nucleotides, the CDR3 is TGTGCCAGCAGCGTATACGGGACTAGCTCAGAGACCCAGTACTTC. It translates to CASSVYGTSSETQYF.

The rearrangement uses TRBV2 and TRBJ1-5; unclear D gene. The CDR3 length is 13 residues. The germline V and J ends were trimmed by 6 bases and 4 bases, with 10 bases remaining between them. In germline, CDR1 is SNHLY, CDR2 FYNNEI. The CDR3 DNA reads as TGTGCCAGCAGGGGTAGTACGAATCAGCCCCAGCATTTT. As protein: CASRGSTNQPQHF.

The table lists this clone with a count of one. Compared with germline, one end of the junction differs, possibly owing to a read error. The genes are TRBV29-1 and TRBJ2-4; unclear D gene. CDR3 length: 13 residues. Germline V gene lookup returns CDR1 SQVTM and CDR2 ANQGSEA. The chain's CDR3 is CSVEGLSKNIQYF. Written as DNA, the CDR3 is TGCAGCGTGGAAGGCCTTTCCAAAAACATTCAGTACTTC.

The J gene is TRBJ1-1, the V gene TRBV6-6; 7 bases map to TRBD1. The CDR3 is 15 amino acids. Germline trimming cut 5 bases from V and 1 base from J; bases unmatched to any gene: 7. CDR1 and CDR2 (germline): MNHNY, SVGAGI (reference sequence). CDR3 in DNA: TGTGCCAGCAGTAAAAGCCGACAGGGGAACACTGAAGCTTTCTTT. Translation gives CASSKSRQGNTEAFF.

The chain combines TRBV13 with TRBJ1-6; no reliable D call. Trimming removed 1 base at V and 11 bases at J, with 24 bases between. The CDR3 covers 18 residues. Germline V gene data show CDR1 as PRHDT and CDR2 as FYEKMQ (reference sequence). CDR3: CASSLAGLGGYISAPLHF. In DNA form, the CDR3 reads TGTGCCAGCAGCTTAGCCGGGCTTGGAGGGTATATATCGGCACCCCTCCACTTT.

V is TRBV19 and J is TRBJ1-1; 7 bases are shared with TRBD1. CDR3 length equals 12 residues. With V trimmed by 5 bases and J by 6 bases, 3 bases remained unmatched. Germline CDR1 and CDR2: LNHDA and SQIVND (reference sequence). This chain's CDR3 is CASSADRAEAFF. DNA of the CDR3: TGTGCCAGTAGTGCCGACAGGGCTGAAGCTTTCTTT.

V is TRBV15 and J is TRBJ1-1; no clear D gene. The CDR3 consists of 15 residues. The germline CDR1 and CDR2 sequences are LNHNV and YYDKDF (reference sequence). V was clipped by 1 base and J by 0 bases, with 9 bases between them. The CDR3 region is CATSRALGMNTEAFF. The CDR3 nucleotides read TGTGCCACCAGCAGAGCCCTAGGGATGAACACTGAAGCTTTCTTT.

CDR3 nucleotide sequence: TGTGCCAGCAGTGTTCAATCTGGAAACACCATATATTTT. Amino acid sequence: CASSVQSGNTIYF. The J gene is TRBJ1-3, the V gene TRBV25-1, with D unclear. Germline lookup yields CDR1 MGHDK and CDR2 SYGVNS. The ends were cut back, 4 bases at V and 1 base at J, with 5 bases in the middle. The CDR3 has 13 residues.

This chain links TRBV10-2 with TRBJ1-5; no clear D. The CDR3 spans 15 residues. CDR1 is WSHSY and CDR2 is SAAADI in the germline V gene. The germline V and J ends were trimmed by 3 bases and 6 bases, with 15 bases remaining between them. The CDR3 coding sequence is TGCGCCAGCAGTGACAAGGGTCAAAACATTCAGCCCCAGCATTTT. The encoded protein is CASSDKGQNIQPQHF.

This chain links TRBV5-1 with TRBJ1-6; D is ambiguous. Trimming cost V 5 bases and J 8 bases, with 11 bases left between them. Per the germline V gene, CDR1 is SGHRS and CDR2 is YFSETQ. This CDR3 is built from 13 residues. For the CDR3, the DNA is TGCGCCAGCAGTCTAGGGAAAGATTCACCCCTCCACTTT. It is translated as CASSLGKDSPLHF.

The rearrangement links TRBV5-1 to TRBJ1-1; tentative D call: TRBD1 (6 bases). Germline values: CDR1 SGHRS, CDR2 YFSETQ. The CDR3 length is 14 residues. V was cut by 7 bases and J by 4 bases, with 17 bases left in between. The CDR3 loop reads CASDERGASTEAFF. The CDR3 DNA is TGCGCCAGCGACGAACGGGGGGCGAGCACTGAAGCTTTCTTT.

The rearrangement uses TRBV21-1 and TRBJ1-5. TRBV21-1 is a known pseudogene. This CDR3 is built from 19 residues. CDR3 amino acids: CASSKEFRGNRDSNQPQHF. Here the CDR3 DNA reads TGTGCCAGCAGCAAAGAATTTCGGGGTAACCGTGATAGCAATCAGCCCCAGCATTTT.

This chain links TRBV30 with TRBJ1-5, with TRBD1 as a possible D gene (6 bases). Trimming pared 0 bases from V and 4 bases from J, leaving 19 bases between. This CDR3 spans 17 amino acids. Germline lookup yields CDR1 GTSNPN and CDR2 SVGIG (reference sequence). Here the CDR3 DNA reads TGTGCCTGGAGTGTACGAGGGACATATGGCTCAAATCAGCCCCAGCATTTT. This gives the protein CAWSVRGTYGSNQPQHF. Full variable domain (rest looked up from reference TRBV30 and TRBJ1-5): SQTIHQWPATLVQPVGSPLSLECTVEGTSNPNLYWYRQAAGRGLQLLFYSVGIGQISSEVPQNLSASRPQDRQFILSSKKLLLSDSGFYLCAWSVRGTYGSNQPQHFGDGTRLSIL.

A few counts support this clone. This chain links TRBV7-9 with TRBJ1-1, with no clear D. In germline, CDR1 is SEHNR, CDR2 FQNEAQ (reference sequence). V lost 2 bases, J lost 2 bases, and 12 bases lay in between. The CDR3 has 15 amino acids. CDR3 nucleotide sequence: TGTGCCAGCAGCTTATCCATCGGGCAAAACACTGAAGCTTTCTTT. It yields the protein CASSLSIGQNTEAFF. Drawing the rest from reference TRBV7-9 and TRBJ1-1, the complete variable domain is DTGVSQNPRHKITKRGQNVTFRCDPISEHNRLYWYRQTLGQGPEFLTYFQNEAQLEKSRLLSDRFSAERPKGSFSTLEIQRTEQGDSAMYLCASSLSIGQNTEAFFGQGTRLTVV.

The CDR3 DNA is TGTGCCAGTAGTACTCCGGGACACATAACCGGGGAGCTGTTTTTT. It encodes CASSTPGHITGELFF. This chain connects TRBV19 to TRBJ2-2; D may be TRBD1 (6 bases). The germline V gene has CDR1 LNHDA and CDR2 SQIVND (reference sequence). The CDR3 spans 15 residues. V was clipped by 4 bases and J by 5 bases, with 14 bases between them.

This chain joins TRBV6-5 and TRBJ1-6, with a tentative D call TRBD1 (6 bases). The V gene lost 0 bases and the J gene lost 5 bases, with 11 bases spanning the gap. The CDR3 covers 16 residues. Germline V lookup: CDR1 MNHEY, CDR2 SVGAGI. The CDR3 nucleotides are TGTGCCAGCAGTTACTCCGGCGGGGGCAATAATTCACCCCTCCACTTT. This translates into CASSYSGGGNNSPLHF.